Below, 29 T cell receptor beta chains from the same sample are listed, as sequenced in a study of radiotherapy plus CTLA-4 blockade in lung cancer. The method was immunoSEQ multiplex PCR; TCRdb's version includes in-frame clones alone and lacks a portion of them. The repertoire holds about 45,000 clones, with around 76% as singletons. The specimen was peripheral blood, collected from a patient treated with radiotherapy plus ipilimumab. The receptors shown here come from a human donor with non-small cell lung cancer who had stable disease on radiotherapy plus ipilimumab.

The chain combines TRBV5-8 with TRBJ2-3, with TRBD2 matching over 13 bases. From germline, CDR1 is SGHTS and CDR2 YDEGEE. The CDR3 has 15 residues. Losses at the gene ends were 5 bases for V and 0 bases for J; bases not matched to a gene: 0. The CDR3 nucleotides are TGTGCCAGCAGGACTAGCGGGGGGAGCACAGATACGCAGTATTTT. Its protein product is CASRTSGGSTDTQYF.

This chain links TRBV11-2 with TRBJ1-1; no clear D. Trimming stripped 2 bases from V and 4 bases from J, with 8 bases between. This CDR3 has 13 amino acids. Germline assignment: CDR1 SGHAT and CDR2 FQNNGV. CDR3 nucleotide sequence: TGTGCCAGCAGCTTAACGGAAGGCACTGAAGCTTTCTTT. This sequence encodes CASSLTEGTEAFF.

This chain uses TRBV25-1 with TRBJ2-5; D might be TRBD1 (6 bases). V dropped 5 bases and J dropped 2 bases, with 15 bases sitting between them. The CDR3 length is 15 residues. Germline V gene sequence: CDR1 MGHDK, CDR2 SYGVNS. CDR3: CASSPPGHLQETQYF. In DNA, the CDR3 is TGTGCCAGCAGTCCTCCGGGACATTTGCAAGAGACCCAGTACTTC.

The chain recombines TRBV5-1 with TRBJ2-1; D remains ambiguous. The V and J ends lost 0 bases and 8 bases respectively, with 9 bases between them. The CDR3 has 13 amino acids. Per germline, CDR1 SGHRS and CDR2 YFSETQ. The CDR3 protein is CASSLVGQYEQFF. The CDR3 bases are TGCGCCAGCAGCTTGGTGGGCCAGTATGAGCAGTTCTTC.

The chain is built from TRBV7-2 and TRBJ1-5; no definite D call. The V gene's germline CDR1 is SGHTA and CDR2 FQGNSA. Trimming pared 4 bases from V and 5 bases from J, leaving 6 bases between. The CDR3 extends over 12 amino acids. CDR3 sequence: CASSWSDQPQHF. In DNA, the CDR3 is TGTGCCAGCAGCTGGTCGGATCAGCCCCAGCATTTT.

The chain joins TRBV14 to TRBJ2-1; 8 bases line up with TRBD1. V shed 3 bases, J shed 7 bases, and the junction held 11 bases outside the gene matches. The germline gives CDR1 SGHDN, CDR2 FVKESK. This CDR3 comprises 16 residues. CDR3 in amino acids: CASSQGRGLQFNEQFF. CDR3 coding DNA: TGTGCCAGCAGCCAGGGCAGGGGGCTCCAATTTAATGAGCAGTTCTTC.

The rearrangement uses TRBV15 and TRBJ1-5, with D unresolved. CDR1 is LNHNV, CDR2 YYDKDF, per germline (reference sequence). V was pared by 1 base and J by 4 bases, with 14 bases between. The CDR3 is 16 amino acids. In nucleotides, the CDR3 is TGTGCCACCAGCAGAGGTCGCTCGCGCCCAAATCAGCCCCAGCATTTT. It codes for CATSRGRSRPNQPQHF. Looking up the rest from reference TRBV15 and TRBJ1-5 gives the full variable domain: DAMVIQNPRYQVTQFGKPVTLSCSQTLNHNVMYWYQQKSSQAPKLLFHYYDKDFNNEADTPDNFQSRRPNTSFCFLDIRSPGLGDTAMYLCATSRGRSRPNQPQHFGDGTRLSIL.

The J gene is TRBJ2-2, the V gene TRBV5-4; no firm D call. The V gene's germline CDR1 is SGHNT and CDR2 YYREEE (reference sequence). Trimming pared 3 bases from V and 0 bases from J, leaving 12 bases between. This CDR3 spans 16 amino acids. The CDR3 nucleotides are TGTGCCAGCAGCTCCTCAGGCGACGCGAACACCGGGGAGCTGTTTTTT. Translating gives CASSSSGDANTGELFF.

V is TRBV4-1 and J is TRBJ1-2; no clear D gene. Germline loops: CDR1 MGHRA, CDR2 YSYEKL. V shed 4 bases and J shed 1 base, with 10 bases lying between them. The CDR3 runs 14 residues. The CDR3: CASSREQINYGYTF. The CDR3 bases are TGCGCCAGCAGCCGGGAGCAGATTAACTATGGCTACACCTTC.

This clone was seen a handful of times. The CDR3 loop reads CARSLGADRVRDTQYF. CDR3 sequence (DNA): TGTGCCAGAAGCCTGGGAGCCGACAGGGTGCGAGATACGCAGTATTTT. The rearrangement links TRBV5-3 to TRBJ2-3, with 7 bases fitting TRBD1. TRBV5-3 is sorted into the ORF group, with uncertain function. V was pared by 4 bases and J by 5 bases, with 13 bases of the junction left unmatched. This CDR3 is 16 amino acids long.

The chain uses TRBV28 and TRBJ1-6, with D maybe TRBD1 (5 bases). Trimming took off 8 bases at V and 9 bases at J, with 20 bases between the two ends. CDR1 and CDR2 (germline): MDHEN, SYDVKM. The CDR3 is made up of 15 amino acids. CDR3 in amino acids: CASQDSLGVGSPLHF. The CDR3 DNA sequence: TGTGCCAGCCAAGACAGTTTAGGGGTTGGTTCACCCCTCCACTTT.

The chain joins TRBV27 to TRBJ2-4; no clear D. Germline V gene data show CDR1 as MNHEY and CDR2 as SMNVEV (reference sequence). The CDR3 loop spans 15 amino acids. The V and J ends lost 7 bases and 2 bases respectively, with 15 bases between them. The CDR3 DNA reads as TGTGCCAGCAAGGCAGCCTACTTATCCAAAAACATTCAGTACTTC. Translating it yields CASKAAYLSKNIQYF.

This rearrangement joins TRBV4-3 to TRBJ1-2; possible D gene TRBD1, 5 bases. Trimming cost V 4 bases and J 1 base, with 16 bases left between them. Germline lookup yields CDR1 LGHNA and CDR2 YSLEER. The CDR3 is made up of 16 amino acids. CDR3 residues: CASSLGAGTDNYGYTF. The CDR3 region has the DNA TGCGCCAGCAGCCTAGGAGCCGGGACCGATAACTATGGCTACACCTTC.

The count of this clone is one. The chain recombines TRBV7-2 with TRBJ1-2; the D gene is possibly TRBD1 (5 bases). Trimming took off 3 bases at V and 8 bases at J, with 13 bases between the two ends. Per germline, CDR1 SGHTA and CDR2 FQGNSA. This CDR3 is 13 amino acids long. The CDR3 DNA reads as TGTGCCAGCAGCTTGGGGAGCACAGGAGGCTACACCTTC. This translates into CASSLGSTGGYTF.

The V and J genes are TRBV5-8 and TRBJ1-2; weak D call: TRBD1 (5 bases). Trimming removed 1 base at V and 1 base at J, with 11 bases between. Germline CDR1 SGHTS, CDR2 YDEGEE. This CDR3 region has 15 residues. CDR3 in amino acids: CASSLRGTFNYGYTF. The DNA of the CDR3 is TGTGCCAGCAGCTTGCGGGGGACTTTTAACTATGGCTACACCTTC.

The V call is TRBV5-1, the J call TRBJ1-4, with D possibly being TRBD1 (6 bases). CDR3 length: 15 amino acids. The V and J ends lost 7 bases and 7 bases respectively, with 20 bases between them. From germline, CDR1 is SGHRS and CDR2 YFSETQ. This chain's CDR3 is CASSGTQGPLEKLFF. The CDR3 DNA sequence: TGCGCCAGCTCGGGGACACAGGGCCCCCTTGAAAAACTGTTTTTT.

This rearrangement joins TRBV4-1 to TRBJ2-1; TRBD1 is a possible D gene (5 bases). This CDR3 spans 16 amino acids. Per the germline V gene, CDR1 is MGHRA and CDR2 is YSYEKL. V lost 1 base and J lost 1, with 11 bases in between. The CDR3: CASSQARTLSYNEQFF. In nucleotides, the CDR3 is TGCGCCAGCAGCCAAGCACGGACACTTTCCTACAATGAGCAGTTCTTC.

V is TRBV7-6 and J is TRBJ1-4; 7 bases fit TRBD1. Germline V CDR1 and CDR2: SGHVS, FNYEAQ. The CDR3 consists of 17 residues. J was trimmed by 0 bases and V by 1 base; bases with no gene match: 5. The CDR3 region has the DNA TGTGCCAGCAGCTTAGGGTCTCAGGGGGCAACTAATGAAAAACTGTTTTTT. Translation gives CASSLGSQGATNEKLFF. Filled out from reference TRBV7-6 and TRBJ1-4, the complete variable domain reads GAGVSQSPRYKVTKRGQDVALRCDPISGHVSLYWYRQALGQGPEFLTYFNYEAQQDKSGLPNDRFSAERPEGSISTLTIQRTEQRDSAMYRCASSLGSQGATNEKLFFGSGTQLSVL.

This clone has just a few counts. The chain combines TRBV5-1 with TRBJ2-2; maybe TRBD2 (6 bases). V shed 0 bases and J shed 6 bases, with 9 bases lying between them. This CDR3 has 14 residues. Germline CDR1 reads SGHRS; CDR2 reads YFSETQ. The CDR3 loop reads CASSLGRGAGELFF. Written as DNA, the CDR3 is TGCGCCAGCAGCTTGGGCCGCGGGGCCGGGGAGCTGTTTTTT.

The gene calls are TRBV28 and TRBJ2-7; 7 bases fit TRBD2. J lost 0 bases, V lost 6 bases, and 5 bases had no gene match. This CDR3 region has 14 residues. Germline V lookup: CDR1 MDHEN, CDR2 SYDVKM. As DNA, the CDR3 is TGTGCCAGCAGCCTCCCGGGGGGCTCCTACGAGCAGTACGTC. This gives the protein CASSLPGGSYEQYV.

The rearrangement uses TRBV9 and TRBJ2-2, with TRBD2 as a possible D gene (6 bases). Germline CDR1 is SGDLS and CDR2 is YYNGEE. V lost 0 bases, J lost 0 bases, and 12 bases lay in between. This CDR3 contains 17 residues. CDR3 region: CASSVGLRGANTGELFF. The CDR3, as DNA: TGTGCCAGCAGCGTAGGTCTGCGGGGAGCGAACACCGGGGAGCTGTTTTTT.

The V and J genes are TRBV5-4 and TRBJ2-7; D not certain. The CDR3 totals 14 residues. Trimming pared 0 bases from V and 5 bases from J, leaving 12 bases between. Germline-derived CDR1 and CDR2 are SGHNT and YYREEE (reference sequence). The CDR3 nucleotides read TGTGCCAGCAGCTTGGACCTCCCTAACGACGAGCAGTACTTC. Its translation is CASSLDLPNDEQYF.

This clone came up a few times. This rearrangement joins TRBV5-1 to TRBJ2-1, with 11 bases matching TRBD2. The junction had 13 bases not matched to a gene; V was cut back by 2 bases and J by 0 bases. The germline gives CDR1 SGHRS, CDR2 YFSETQ. The CDR3 runs to 20 residues. As DNA, the CDR3 is TGCGCCAGCAGCTTAGCTAGCGGGGGGAGGATTCTCGTCTCCTACAATGAGCAGTTCTTC. This sequence encodes CASSLASGGRILVSYNEQFF.

This CDR3 is CASSPPGRQGGRDTQYF. The CDR3 DNA is TGTGCCAGCTCACCACCGGGTCGACAGGGGGGAAGAGATACGCAGTATTTT. The rearrangement uses TRBV18 and TRBJ2-3; 9 nucleotides line up with TRBD1. The junction had 9 bases not matched to a gene; V was cut back by 0 bases and J by 5 bases. Germline loops: CDR1 KGHSH, CDR2 LQKENI. The CDR3 length is 17 residues.

J is TRBJ2-1 and V is TRBV13; the match to TRBD1 covers 10 bases. With V trimmed by 5 bases and J by 7 bases, 5 bases remained unmatched. Per germline, CDR1 PRHDT and CDR2 FYEKMQ (reference sequence). The CDR3 sequence is 14 residues long. The CDR3: CASSTRTGGNEQFF. The CDR3 DNA is TGTGCCAGCAGCACCCGGACAGGGGGAAATGAGCAGTTCTTC.

CDR3: CASSPSGGERHSPLHF. CDR3 bases: TGCGCCAGCAGCCCGAGTGGGGGGGAAAGGCATTCACCCCTCCACTTT. The rearrangement joins TRBV5-1 to TRBJ1-6; the D gene is possibly TRBD1 (5 bases). The CDR3 loop spans 16 amino acids. The V end lost 4 bases, the J end lost 8 bases, and 19 bases lay between the germline ends. Germline V gene sequence: CDR1 SGHRS, CDR2 YFSETQ.

CDR3 sequence (DNA): TGTGCCAGCAGTCAGCAGGTAACCTACGAGCAGTACGTC. Protein sequence: CASSQQVTYEQYV. The rearrangement links TRBV6-1 to TRBJ2-7; no definite D call. The CDR3 length is 13 residues. Germline values: CDR1 MNHNS, CDR2 SASEGT. Deletions cut 5 bases from V and 2 bases from J, with 10 bases between.

This sequence joins TRBV2 and TRBJ1-2, with D tentatively TRBD1 (5 bases). Trimming pared 2 bases from V and 7 bases from J, leaving 11 bases between. The CDR3 loop spans 13 amino acids. Germline V CDR1 and CDR2: SNHLY, FYNNEI. The CDR3 is CASSESGGFGYTF. The CDR3 DNA reads TGTGCCAGCAGTGAATCTGGGGGGTTTGGCTACACCTTC.

This clone is labeled medium-sized. Other DNA sequences from this sample encode an identical CDR3 as well. The CDR3 sequence: CASSLGRGPSYEQYF. Here the CDR3 DNA reads TGTGCCAGCAGCTTAGGGCGGGGTCCATCCTACGAGCAGTACTTC. The chain employs TRBV13 and TRBJ2-7; D might be TRBD2 (6 bases). V was shortened by 0 bases and J by 1 base, with 10 bases between the two germline ends. The CDR3 has 15 residues. Looked up from germline, CDR1 is PRHDT and CDR2 is FYEKMQ (reference sequence). The variable domain in full, with the rest retrieved from reference TRBV13 and TRBJ2-7, is AAGVIQSPRHLIKEKRETATLKCYPIPRHDTVYWYQQGPGQDPQFLISFYEKMQSDKGSIPDRFSAQQFSDYHSELNMSSLELGDSALYFCASSLGRGPSYEQYFGPGTRLTVT.